This note documents a single T cell receptor beta chain sequence. MiXCR, run by TCRdb on the RT-PCR reads, gives a single entry per CDR3 protein. This sample has almost 700,000 distinct CDR3 sequences, with 14% found just once. Germline V lookup: CDR1 MNHEY, CDR2 SVGEGT. This CDR3 has 15 residues. V was trimmed by 5 bases and J by 0 bases, leaving 14 bases between them. This chain links TRBV6-2 or TRBV6-3 with TRBJ2-7; D possibly matches TRBD1 or TRBD2 (5 bases each). Sequencing used memory CD4+ T cells from blood. The sequence derives from a female donor in good health, serving as a healthy control. The DNA of the CDR3 is TGTGCCAGCAGTACGAGGGGAATGTTCTCCTACGAGCAGTACTTC. Amino acid sequence: CASSTRGMFSYEQYF.